These 19 T cell receptor beta chains were all obtained from the same sample, sequenced in a study of OX40 agonist ivuxolimab in advanced cancers. Libraries were constructed by the immunoSEQ multiplex PCR assay. The source is immuneACCESS, and TCRdb retained only in-frame sequences with V and J called. Part of the clones is not carried over; for the studies checked, unresolved V genes explain less than half of this, and the remainder is unexplained. The sample data list about 32,000 clones, and roughly 89% of these were observed just once. The top ten constitute roughly a third of the sample. The specimen comprised CD4+ or CD8+ T cells sorted from blood, sampled in a trial of the OX40 agonist ivuxolimab. Receptor source: an adult with an advanced solid tumor such as melanoma, head and neck, liver or kidney cancer.

This chain uses TRBV4-1 with TRBJ2-7, with D perhaps matching TRBD1 (5 bases). Trimming pared 4 bases from V and 7 bases from J, leaving 23 bases between. This CDR3 spans 16 amino acids. Looked up from germline, CDR1 is MGHRA and CDR2 is YSYEKL. In DNA form, the CDR3 reads TGCGCCAGCAGCCTAGAGTTTGGCGTGGGGCTCAGGGAGCAGTACTTC. Its translation is CASSLEFGVGLREQYF.

A few counts support this clone. The rearrangement uses TRBV9 and TRBJ1-2, with no clear D. Germline values: CDR1 SGDLS, CDR2 YYNGEE. Trimming left V 0 bases short and J 2 bases short, with 14 bases between. This CDR3 is 16 amino acids long. The CDR3 loop is CASSVARQDLNYGYTF. As DNA, the CDR3 is TGTGCCAGCAGCGTAGCTCGGCAGGACTTAAACTATGGCTACACCTTC.

This clone was found a few times. The gene calls are TRBV28 and TRBJ2-7; 7 positions agree with TRBD2. The germline gives CDR1 MDHEN, CDR2 SYDVKM. This CDR3 contains 13 residues. The ends lost 3 bases at V and 3 bases at J; junction bases unmatched: 2. The CDR3 loop reads CASSFGGYYEQYF. CDR3 nucleotides: TGTGCCAGCAGTTTCGGGGGGTACTACGAGCAGTACTTC.

The chain is built from TRBV11-2 and TRBJ2-1, with 10 bases aligning to TRBD2. V was clipped by 3 bases and J by 6 bases; unmatched bases: 5. The germline gives CDR1 SGHAT, CDR2 FQNNGV. CDR3 length equals 15 residues. CDR3 sequence: CASSFGLAVLNEQFF. In nucleotides, the CDR3 is TGTGCCAGCAGCTTTGGACTAGCGGTTCTCAATGAGCAGTTCTTC.

In this sample, this clone turned up a few times. J is TRBJ1-2 and V is TRBV7-8; D is undetermined. Trimming pared 5 bases from V and 2 bases from J, leaving 3 bases between. The CDR3 extends over 11 amino acids. Germline V CDR1 and CDR2: SGHVS, FQNEAQ. This CDR3 is CASSENYGYTF. The CDR3 region has the DNA TGTGCCAGCAGCGAGAACTATGGCTACACCTTC. Supplemented by reference TRBV7-8 and TRBJ1-2, the full variable domain reads GAGVSQSPRYKVAKRGQDVALRCDPISGHVSLFWYQQALGQGPEFLTYFQNEAQLDKSGLPSDRFFAERPEGSVSTLKIQRTQQEDSAVYLCASSENYGYTFGSGTRLTVV.

In its sample, this clone is medium-sized (0.01 to 0.1%). The genes are TRBV2 and TRBJ1-3, with D uncertain. Germline V gives CDR1 SNHLY, CDR2 FYNNEI. This CDR3 is 17 amino acids long. Trimming left V 3 bases short and J 0 bases short, with 15 bases between. This CDR3 reads CASSDFPDVFSGNTIYF. In DNA form, the CDR3 reads TGTGCCAGCAGTGATTTTCCGGACGTATTCTCTGGAAACACCATATATTTT.

Here the CDR3 reads CASSFTTYYEQYF. The CDR3 DNA is TGTGCCAGCAGTTTCACGACCTACTACGAGCAGTACTTC. The chain recombines TRBV27 with TRBJ2-7; no clear D gene. Trimming stripped 3 bases from V and 3 bases from J, with 9 bases between. This CDR3 spans 13 amino acids. Germline CDR1 is MNHEY and CDR2 is SMNVEV (reference sequence).

The CDR3 loop reads CASSTTGNEQYF. The CDR3 coding sequence is TGTGCCAGCAGCACCACAGGGAACGAGCAGTACTTC. The V gene is TRBV13, the J gene TRBJ2-7, with a possible D match to TRBD1 (6 bases). The CDR3 is 12 residues long. Trimming took off 5 bases at V and 5 bases at J, with 10 bases between the two ends. The germline V gene encodes CDR1 PRHDT and CDR2 FYEKMQ (reference sequence).

The J gene is TRBJ1-3, the V gene TRBV7-9; D remains ambiguous. Germline-derived CDR1 and CDR2 are SEHNR and FQNEAQ (reference sequence). With 2 bases removed from V and 0 bases from J, the gap between germline ends came to 8 bases. The CDR3 is 15 amino acids. The chain's CDR3 is CASSLPISSGNTIYF. The CDR3, as DNA: TGTGCCAGCAGCTTACCAATTAGCTCTGGAAACACCATATATTTT.

In DNA, the CDR3 is TGCAGCGTTGCCTCGTACGAGCAGTACTTC. Its protein product is CSVASYEQYF. This chain connects TRBV29-1 to TRBJ2-7; D is unclear. Germline CDR1 SQVTM, CDR2 ANQGSEA. V dropped 4 bases and J dropped 4 bases, with 5 bases sitting between them. CDR3 length: 10 amino acids.

This sequence joins TRBV27 and TRBJ2-5; D gene uncertain. The germline V gene encodes CDR1 MNHEY and CDR2 SMNVEV (reference sequence). Trimming stripped 2 bases from V and 7 bases from J, with 14 bases between. The CDR3 sequence is 14 residues long. Written as DNA, the CDR3 is TGTGCCAGCAGTTTAACTTCCGACGATTGGACCCAGTACTTC. Translating gives CASSLTSDDWTQYF.

The genes are TRBV19 and TRBJ2-7; 7 bases fit TRBD2. The J segment lost 2 bases and the V segment lost 3 bases, leaving 4 bases of the junction unmatched. The CDR3 covers 14 residues. Germline V gene data show CDR1 as LNHDA and CDR2 as SQIVND (reference sequence). CDR3 protein: CASSIAGEPYEQYF. The CDR3 bases are TGTGCCAGTAGTATTGCGGGGGAACCCTACGAGCAGTACTTC.

J is TRBJ2-7 and V is TRBV14, with 7 bases lining up with TRBD1. J lost 2 bases, V lost 3 bases, and 4 bases had no gene match. CDR1 is SGHDN, CDR2 FVKESK, per germline. The CDR3 contains 14 residues. The CDR3 loop is CASSQIGTAYEQYF. The CDR3 DNA reads TGTGCCAGCAGCCAGATTGGGACAGCCTACGAGCAGTACTTC.

This clone was detected once. V is TRBV5-1 and J is TRBJ1-1, with D unresolved. Looked up from germline, CDR1 is SGHRS and CDR2 is YFSETQ. The CDR3 contains 14 residues. V lost 3 bases and J lost 10, with 19 bases in between. The CDR3 DNA sequence: TGCGCCAGCAGCTCTATAGGAACAGTTAGGGCAGCTTTCTTT. Residues: CASSSIGTVRAAFF.

The rearrangement uses TRBV7-9 and TRBJ1-5; tentatively, D is TRBD1 (5 bases). Germline CDR1 reads SEHNR; CDR2 reads FQNEAQ (reference sequence). V lost 0 bases and J 5 bases, leaving 5 bases between the germline ends. The CDR3 consists of 13 residues. DNA for the CDR3: TGTGCCAGCAGCTTAGCGGGGGATCAGCCCCAGCATTTT. Its protein product is CASSLAGDQPQHF. Full variable domain (remainder filled in from reference TRBV7-9 and TRBJ1-5): DTGVSQNPRHKITKRGQNVTFRCDPISEHNRLYWYRQTLGQGPEFLTYFQNEAQLEKSRLLSDRFSAERPKGSFSTLEIQRTEQGDSAMYLCASSLAGDQPQHFGDGTRLSIL.

The chain uses TRBV5-1 and TRBJ2-3; TRBD2 is a possible D gene (5 bases). Deletions cut 0 bases from V and 7 bases from J, with 18 bases between. This CDR3 comprises 16 residues. CDR1 is SGHRS, CDR2 YFSETQ, per germline. The CDR3, as DNA: TGCGCCAGCAGCTTGGTTCCCGGAGGCGGGCATAATACGCAGTATTTT. Translating it yields CASSLVPGGGHNTQYF.

This rearrangement joins TRBV18 to TRBJ2-7; TRBD2 agrees at 9 bases. CDR1 and CDR2 (germline): KGHSH, LQKENI. V shed 6 bases and J 3 bases; nucleotides not matched to a gene: 9. There are 15 residues in the CDR3. The CDR3, as DNA: TGTGCCAGCTCCCGTGATAGCGGGAGAAACTACGAGCAGTACTTC. It is translated as CASSRDSGRNYEQYF.

The chain combines TRBV6-1 with TRBJ2-2, with 9 positions matching TRBD2. The CDR3 contains 19 residues. Unmatched junction bases numbered 10, after V lost 2 bases and J lost 0 bases. Germline CDR1 and CDR2: MNHNS and SASEGT. The CDR3 loop reads CASSEPRLAGSPNTGELFF. For the CDR3, the DNA is TGTGCCAGCAGTGAACCACGGCTAGCGGGATCCCCGAACACCGGGGAGCTGTTTTTT.

The chain combines TRBV6-5 with TRBJ1-2; D gene ambiguous. The V gene lost 5 bases and the J gene lost 4 bases, with 14 bases spanning the gap. CDR3 length: 14 residues. CDR1 is MNHEY and CDR2 is SVGAGI in the germline V gene. The DNA for the CDR3 is TGTGCCAGCAGTGAAGAGGTGGTAGCCTATGGCTACACCTTC. Translated, it gives CASSEEVVAYGYTF.